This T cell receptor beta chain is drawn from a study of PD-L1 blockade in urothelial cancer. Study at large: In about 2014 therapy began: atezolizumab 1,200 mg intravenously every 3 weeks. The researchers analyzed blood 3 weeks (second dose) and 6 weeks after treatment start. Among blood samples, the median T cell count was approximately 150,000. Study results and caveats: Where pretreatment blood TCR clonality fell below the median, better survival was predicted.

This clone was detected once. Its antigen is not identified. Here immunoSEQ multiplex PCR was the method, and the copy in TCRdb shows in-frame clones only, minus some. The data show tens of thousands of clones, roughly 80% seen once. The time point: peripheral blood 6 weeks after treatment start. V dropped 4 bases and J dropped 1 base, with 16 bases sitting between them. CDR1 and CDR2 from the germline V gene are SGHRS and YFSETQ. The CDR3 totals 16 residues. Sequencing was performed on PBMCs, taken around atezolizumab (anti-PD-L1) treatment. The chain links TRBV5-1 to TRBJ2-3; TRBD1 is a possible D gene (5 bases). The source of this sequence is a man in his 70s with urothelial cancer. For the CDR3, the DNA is TGCGCCAGCAGCCCGGTTCAGGGTACGGGCACAGATACGCAGTATTTT. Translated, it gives CASSPVQGTGTDTQYF. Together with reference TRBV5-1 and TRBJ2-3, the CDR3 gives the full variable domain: KAGVTQTPRYLIKTRGQQVTLSCSPISGHRSVSWYQQTPGQGLQFLFEYFSETQRNKGNFPGRFSGRQFSNSRSEMNVSTLELGDSALYLCASSPVQGTGTDTQYFGPGTRLTVL.